This T cell receptor (beta chain) appears in the sequencing data of a study of monozygotic twins with inflammatory bowel disease. General study results and limits: Possibly reflecting limited power, no difference in repertoire similarity was found between concordant and discordant twins. TCRbeta inverse Simpson diversity was decreased in IBD patients versus healthy co-twins.

Germline V gene data show CDR1 as DFQATT and CDR2 as SNEGSKA (reference sequence). The CDR3 totals 15 residues. About this clonotype itself: The target antigen is unknown.

Total RNA amounting to 3,500 to 4,500 ng went into each TCR library. TCRdb re-called the 5' RACE reads; every CDR3 protein appears as one record, without DNA. The listing contains over 150,000 distinct CDR3 sequences. Source material: blood. V gene TRBV20-1 combines with J gene TRBJ2-7; the TCRdb call, TRBD1, lacks DNA for checking. This receptor was taken from a human donor with ulcerative colitis or Crohn's disease, or a healthy co-twin of an affected twin (not recorded which). The CDR3 is CSAGESQGLQYEQYF.